The source of this T cell receptor (beta chain) is a study of OX40 agonist ivuxolimab in advanced cancers. The repertoire was sequenced with immunoSEQ multiplex PCR; TCRdb's copy has only in-frame clones and lacks some. This table has about 27,000 clones, 85% appearing once. V gave up 6 bases and J gave up 15 bases; unmatched junction bases: 13. Germline CDR1 SGHVS, CDR2 FQNEAQ. The CDR3 contains 13 residues. The sample holds a few counts of this clone. The sample in question was CD4+ or CD8+ T cells sorted from blood, obtained in a trial of the OX40 agonist ivuxolimab. The clonotype comes from an adult with an advanced solid tumor such as melanoma, head and neck, liver or kidney cancer. The chain uses TRBV7-8 and TRBJ2-1; 8 bases map to TRBD1. The CDR3 sequence is CASSLPGGLDWFF. CDR3 sequence (DNA): TGTGCCAGCAGTTTGCCAGGGGGCTTAGATTGGTTCTTC.